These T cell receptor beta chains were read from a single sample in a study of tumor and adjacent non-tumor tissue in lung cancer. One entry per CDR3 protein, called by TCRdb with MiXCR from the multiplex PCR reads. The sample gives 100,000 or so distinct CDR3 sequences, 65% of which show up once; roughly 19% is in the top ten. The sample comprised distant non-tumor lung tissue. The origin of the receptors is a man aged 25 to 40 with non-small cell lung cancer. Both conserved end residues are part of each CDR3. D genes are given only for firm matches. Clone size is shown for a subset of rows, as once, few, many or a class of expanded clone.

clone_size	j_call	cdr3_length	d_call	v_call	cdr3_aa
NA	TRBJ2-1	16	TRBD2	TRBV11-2	CACSLGPSGRMDEQFF
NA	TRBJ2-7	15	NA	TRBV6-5	CTSSYDSRGTYEQYF
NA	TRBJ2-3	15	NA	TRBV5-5	CASSLTGQPGDTQYF
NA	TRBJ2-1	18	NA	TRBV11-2	CASSLRPLGGGSYNEHFF
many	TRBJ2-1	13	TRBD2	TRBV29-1	CSPQRSGSNEQFF
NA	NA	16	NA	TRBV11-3	CASSSKGLAGEDTQHF
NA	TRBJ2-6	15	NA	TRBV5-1	CASSLDGSGVNVLTF
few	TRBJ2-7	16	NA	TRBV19	CASRPPETRRSYEQYF
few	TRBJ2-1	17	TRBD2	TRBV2	CASTGWAAGFSYNEQFF
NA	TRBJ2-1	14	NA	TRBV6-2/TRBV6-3	CASSPVTKYNEQFF
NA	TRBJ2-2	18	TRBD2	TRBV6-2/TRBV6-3	CASSYSPSGGTNTGELFF
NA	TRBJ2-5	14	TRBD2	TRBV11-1	CASSSQRGAKTQYF
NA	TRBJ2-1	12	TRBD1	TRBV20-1	CSVPTTGSEQFF
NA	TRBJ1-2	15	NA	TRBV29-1	CSVDVAGVILGGHTF
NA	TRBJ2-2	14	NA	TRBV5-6	CASRLVANTGELFF
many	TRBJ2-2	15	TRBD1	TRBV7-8	CASSPSETGTGELFF
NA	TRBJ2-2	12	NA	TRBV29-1	CSVGYYTGSYFF
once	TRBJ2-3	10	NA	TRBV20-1	CSASSDTQYF
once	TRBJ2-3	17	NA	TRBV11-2	CASSFYPRGVHTDTQFF
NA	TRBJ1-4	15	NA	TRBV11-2	CARSYSQGMEEKLFF
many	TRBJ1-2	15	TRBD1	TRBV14	CASSQDATGGIGYTF
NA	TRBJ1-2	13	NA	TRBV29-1	CSASGSRVYGYTF
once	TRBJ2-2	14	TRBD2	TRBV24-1	CATSANSGDGVLFF
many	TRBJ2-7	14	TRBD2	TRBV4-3	CASSQGTSGYEQYF
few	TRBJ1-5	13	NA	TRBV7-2	CASSLVAVQPQHF
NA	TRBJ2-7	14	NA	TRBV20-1	CSAPRGRETYEQYF
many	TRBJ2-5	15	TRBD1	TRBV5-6	CASSLGQGVWKTQYF